These 11 T cell receptor beta chains were sequenced from one sample in a study of blood T cell repertoires in COVID-19. Libraries were prepared by immunoSEQ multiplex PCR; TCRdb keeps only in-frame clonotypes and omits some of them. There are about 280,000 clones in the sample; more than 80% occur only once, and about 3% lies in the top ten. The sequenced sample consisted of peripheral blood. All receptors derive from a woman aged 25 to 39 with active or convalescent COVID-19.

The rearrangement joins TRBV9 to TRBJ1-3; the D gene is possibly TRBD1 (6 bases). Trimming pared 4 bases from V and 4 bases from J, leaving 24 bases between. This CDR3 is built from 18 residues. Looked up from germline, CDR1 is SGDLS and CDR2 is YYNGEE. The CDR3: CASSPNSPLGGAGNTIYF. As DNA, the CDR3 is TGTGCCAGCAGCCCTAACAGTCCTCTTGGGGGCGCGGGAAACACCATATATTTT.

The CDR3, as DNA: TGTGCCAGCAGCCTAAAAACAGGGGGCGGCGAGCAGTACTTC. It codes for CASSLKTGGGEQYF. The chain carries TRBV6-5 and TRBJ2-7; TRBD1 matches 9 bases. Trimming cost V 6 bases and J 6 bases; bases outside gene matches: 9. This CDR3 has 14 residues. Per the germline V gene, CDR1 is MNHEY and CDR2 is SVGAGI.

J is TRBJ1-5 and V is TRBV19, with TRBD1 matching 11 bases. The CDR3 sequence is 19 residues long. The V segment lost 10 bases and the J segment 4 bases; nucleotides outside the gene matches: 21. CDR1 and CDR2 from the germline V gene are LNHDA and SQIVND (reference sequence). The CDR3 spells CATAIGTGGLLSGNQPQHF. CDR3 coding DNA: TGTGCCACCGCGATTGGGACAGGGGGTTTATTAAGCGGGAATCAGCCCCAGCATTTT.

The J gene is TRBJ2-6, the V gene TRBV4-3, with a weak D call TRBD2 (5 bases). The CDR3 contains 16 residues. V was clipped by 1 base and J by 3 bases, with 10 bases between them. The germline V gene has CDR1 LGHNA and CDR2 YSLEER. CDR3 amino acids: CASSQGRNFGANVLTF. In DNA, the CDR3 is TGCGCCAGCAGCCAAGGGAGGAACTTTGGGGCCAACGTCCTGACTTTC.

The CDR3, as DNA: TGTGCCAGCAGCTTATTGGGACAGGGGGGCAATGAGCAGTTCTTC. Its protein is CASSLLGQGGNEQFF. The chain recombines TRBV7-2 with TRBJ2-1, with 11 bases fitting TRBD1. The germline V gene has CDR1 SGHTA and CDR2 FQGNSA. The CDR3 is 15 residues long. With 2 bases clipped from V and 6 bases from J, the junction kept 3 bases outside the gene matches. Filled out from reference TRBV7-2 and TRBJ2-1, the complete variable domain reads GAGVSQSPSNKVTEKGKDVELRCDPISGHTALYWYRQSLGQGLEFLIYFQGNSAPDKSGLPSDRFSAERTGGSVSTLTIQRTQQEDSAVYLCASSLLGQGGNEQFFGPGTRLTVL.

The rearrangement uses TRBV15 and TRBJ1-2; D perhaps matches TRBD1 (6 bases). V lost 5 bases, J lost 7 bases, and 14 bases lay in between. The CDR3 runs to 13 residues. Per germline, CDR1 LNHNV and CDR2 YYDKDF (reference sequence). CDR3 coding DNA: TGTGCCACCAGCTTCCGACAGGACTCTGGCTACACCTTC. Translated, it gives CATSFRQDSGYTF. The full variable domain, its missing parts supplied by reference TRBV15 and TRBJ1-2, is DAMVIQNPRYQVTQFGKPVTLSCSQTLNHNVMYWYQQKSSQAPKLLFHYYDKDFNNEADTPDNFQSRRPNTSFCFLDIRSPGLGDTAMYLCATSFRQDSGYTFGSGTRLTVV.

The chain combines TRBV6-2 or TRBV6-3 with TRBJ2-2; maybe TRBD1 (6 bases). Deletions cut 5 bases from V and 1 base from J, with 11 bases between. This CDR3 is built from 15 residues. Germline loops: CDR1 MNHEY, CDR2 SVGEGT. CDR3 amino acids: CASSIEGQNTGELFF. The DNA of the CDR3 is TGTGCCAGCAGTATCGAGGGACAGAACACCGGGGAGCTGTTTTTT.

This clone appeared a few times. The chain recombines TRBV28 with TRBJ1-5; 9 bases match TRBD1. The CDR3 runs to 16 residues. CDR1 and CDR2 from the germline V gene are MDHEN and SYDVKM. The trim removed 7 bases at V and 5 bases at J, leaving 12 bases unmatched. In nucleotides, the CDR3 is TGTGCCAGCACCTATGGGGGGGGGACAGGGCATCAGCCCCAGCATTTT. It is translated as CASTYGGGTGHQPQHF.

This sequence joins TRBV19 and TRBJ2-6; TRBD2 might be the D (5 bases). Per germline, CDR1 LNHDA and CDR2 SQIVND (reference sequence). The CDR3 runs 15 residues. V lost 1 base, J lost 2 bases, and 6 bases lay in between. CDR3 residues: CASSIVRAGANVLTF. DNA of the CDR3: TGTGCCAGTAGTATAGTGAGGGCTGGGGCCAACGTCCTGACTTTC.

The J gene is TRBJ1-2, the V gene TRBV4-3, with D possibly matching TRBD1 (6 bases). The CDR3 spans 15 residues. Trimming pared 1 base from V and 1 base from J, leaving 10 bases between. The germline CDR1 and CDR2 sequences are LGHNA and YSLEER. CDR3 in amino acids: CASSQGTGLNYGYTF. The DNA of the CDR3 is TGCGCCAGCAGCCAAGGAACAGGGCTTAACTATGGCTACACCTTC.

The V and J genes are TRBV6-1 and TRBJ1-2; 8 positions match TRBD1. Germline CDR1 MNHNS, CDR2 SASEGT. CDR3 length: 15 residues. With V trimmed by 3 bases and J by 3 bases, 6 bases remained unmatched. In DNA, the CDR3 is TGTGCCAGCAGTGACCCGGGACAGGAGGACTATGGCTACACCTTC. Translation gives CASSDPGQEDYGYTF.